This TCR beta chain emerged from a study of cytomegalovirus exposure and HLA in healthy donors. PCR amplification relied on 60 Vbeta primers (plus 13 Jbeta primers). The assay was immunoSEQ multiplex PCR, and TCRdb's table has in-frame clones only and misses some. The sample contains about 130,000 clones, 80% to 85% of which appear only once. Germline values: CDR1 MDHEN, CDR2 SYDVKM. V lost 11 bases, J lost 3 bases, and 10 bases stayed unmatched. The CDR3 totals 14 residues. This clone was seen only a few times. Sequenced material: PBMCs. The clonotype comes from a man between 18 and 35 years old in good health and CMV-seronegative. The gene calls are TRBV28 and TRBJ1-1; 9 nucleotides line up with TRBD1. This CDR3 reads CAVREQGAHTEAFF. The CDR3 DNA reads as TGTGCCGTGAGGGAACAGGGGGCGCACACTGAAGCTTTCTTT.